Shown below are 10 T cell receptor beta chains from a single sample sequenced in a study of cytotoxic CD8 clonotypes in ibrutinib-treated CLL. The method was immunoSEQ multiplex PCR; TCRdb's version includes in-frame clones alone and lacks a portion of them. The data contain 190,000 or so clones, about 72% of them singletons. Sample: PBMCs, taken after 24 months of ibrutinib treatment. Receptors were obtained from a human donor with chronic lymphocytic leukemia.

This sequence joins TRBV9 and TRBJ1-2, with D unresolved. CDR1 SGDLS and CDR2 YYNGEE come from the germline V gene. Trimming left V 4 bases short and J 5 bases short, with 18 bases between. This CDR3 contains 15 residues. CDR3 in DNA: TGTGCCAGCAGCCCGCAGACGGGGAACTCGTATGGCTACACCTTC. This encodes CASSPQTGNSYGYTF.

A few counts support this clone. This rearrangement joins TRBV5-1 to TRBJ1-5; the D gene is possibly TRBD1 (5 bases). Germline V gene sequence: CDR1 SGHRS, CDR2 YFSETQ. V lost 0 bases and J 9 bases, leaving 16 bases between the germline ends. The length of the CDR3 is 15 residues. This CDR3 is CASSLGVGAQGPQHF. CDR3 nucleotide sequence: TGCGCCAGCAGCTTGGGGGTAGGGGCCCAGGGGCCCCAGCATTTT.

This clone was detected only a few times. V gene TRBV30 combines with J gene TRBJ1-2; 7 bases are a match to TRBD1. Germline loops: CDR1 GTSNPN, CDR2 SVGIG (reference sequence). The CDR3 length is 14 residues. V lost 2 bases to trimming and J lost 8 bases; unmatched junction nucleotides: 11. This CDR3 is CAWSRFGGGDGYTF. CDR3 nucleotides: TGTGCCTGGAGTAGGTTCGGAGGGGGCGACGGCTACACCTTC.

This chain links TRBV18 with TRBJ2-5; D possibly matches TRBD1 or TRBD2 (5 bases each). V gave up 5 bases and J gave up 7 bases, with 17 bases separating them. Germline V gene lookup returns CDR1 KGHSH and CDR2 LQKENI. This CDR3 is built from 14 residues. CDR3 amino acids: CASSAGVGQGTQYF. CDR3 nucleotides: TGTGCCAGCTCAGCCGGGGTTGGCCAGGGGACCCAGTACTTC.

The chain links TRBV7-6 to TRBJ2-5; 8 bases are shared with TRBD2. The CDR3 covers 16 residues. Germline V lookup: CDR1 SGHVS, CDR2 FNYEAQ. J lost 9 bases, V lost 5 bases, and 17 bases had no gene match. The CDR3 DNA sequence: TGTGCCAGCAGCACTGATAGCGGGATGTTTCTCGGGGCCCAGTACTTC. Translating it yields CASSTDSGMFLGAQYF.

The chain is built from TRBV7-2 and TRBJ2-7; 7 bases agree with TRBD1. The J segment lost 0 bases and the V segment lost 4 bases, leaving 9 bases of the junction unmatched. Germline V gene sequence: CDR1 SGHTA, CDR2 FQGNSA. There are 16 residues in the CDR3. The CDR3 region is CASSYRTGESSYEQYF. The CDR3 coding sequence is TGTGCCAGCAGCTACAGAACAGGGGAGAGCTCCTACGAGCAGTACTTC.

The genes are TRBV6-4 and TRBJ2-7; 9 bases align to TRBD1. The trim removed 7 bases at V and 7 bases at J, leaving 20 bases unmatched. The CDR3 runs to 17 residues. In germline, CDR1 is MRHNA, CDR2 SNTAGT. The CDR3: CASTHSPDRGRIWEQYF. The CDR3 DNA sequence: TGTGCCAGCACCCATTCACCGGACAGGGGAAGAATTTGGGAGCAGTACTTC.

The V call is TRBV27, the J call TRBJ2-1, with TRBD1 identical over 7 bases. Looked up from germline, CDR1 is MNHEY and CDR2 is SMNVEV (reference sequence). This CDR3 is 15 amino acids long. The trim removed 4 bases at V and 3 bases at J, leaving 6 bases unmatched. CDR3 sequence: CASSYGTAFYNEQFF. The CDR3 DNA reads as TGTGCCAGCAGTTATGGGACAGCCTTCTACAATGAGCAGTTCTTC.

This clone has more than one count but fewer than ten. J is TRBJ2-1 and V is TRBV5-1; D remains ambiguous. The germline V gene encodes CDR1 SGHRS and CDR2 YFSETQ. V lost 0 bases and J lost 10, with 8 bases in between. The CDR3 runs 12 residues. The CDR3 region has the DNA TGCGCCAGCAGCTTGGCTACGGAAGAGCAGTTCTTC. This codes for CASSLATEEQFF. Together with reference TRBV5-1 and TRBJ2-1, the CDR3 gives the full variable domain: KAGVTQTPRYLIKTRGQQVTLSCSPISGHRSVSWYQQTPGQGLQFLFEYFSETQRNKGNFPGRFSGRQFSNSRSEMNVSTLELGDSALYLCASSLATEEQFFGPGTRLTVL.

The rearrangement links TRBV9 to TRBJ1-1; unclear D gene. Trimming pared 2 bases from V and 4 bases from J, leaving 9 bases between. Per the germline V gene, CDR1 is SGDLS and CDR2 is YYNGEE. The length of the CDR3 is 13 residues. The CDR3 reads CASSVGSGTEAFF. As DNA, the CDR3 is TGTGCCAGCAGCGTGGGTTCGGGCACTGAAGCTTTCTTT.